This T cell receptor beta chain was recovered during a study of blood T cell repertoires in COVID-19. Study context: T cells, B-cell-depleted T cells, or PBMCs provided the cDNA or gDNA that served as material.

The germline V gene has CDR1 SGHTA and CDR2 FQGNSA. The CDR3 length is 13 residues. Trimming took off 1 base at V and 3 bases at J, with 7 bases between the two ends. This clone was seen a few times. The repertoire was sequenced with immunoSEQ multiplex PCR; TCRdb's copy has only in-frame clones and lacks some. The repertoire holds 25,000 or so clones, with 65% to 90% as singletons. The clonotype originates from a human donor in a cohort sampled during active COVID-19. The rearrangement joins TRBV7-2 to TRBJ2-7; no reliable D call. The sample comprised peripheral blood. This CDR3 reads CASSLDSGYEQYF. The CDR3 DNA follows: TGTGCCAGCAGCTTAGACAGTGGCTACGAGCAGTACTTC.